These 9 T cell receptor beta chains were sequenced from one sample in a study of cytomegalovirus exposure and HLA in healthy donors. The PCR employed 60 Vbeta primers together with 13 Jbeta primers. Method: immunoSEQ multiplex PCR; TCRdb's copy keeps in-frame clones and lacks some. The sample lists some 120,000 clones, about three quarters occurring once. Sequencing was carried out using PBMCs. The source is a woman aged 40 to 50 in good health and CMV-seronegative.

The CDR3 nucleotides read TGTGCCAGCAGTTTTTTATCCGGGGAGCTGTTTTTT. Translating gives CASSFLSGELFF. This chain connects TRBV28 to TRBJ2-2; D uncertain. Germline V gives CDR1 MDHEN, CDR2 SYDVKM. V was shortened by 3 bases and J by 6 bases, with 5 bases between the two germline ends. The CDR3 extends over 12 amino acids.

CDR3 sequence: CASSLWSHRGPQPQHF. The CDR3 region has the DNA TGTGCCAGCAGTTTATGGAGTCACAGGGGGCCACAGCCCCAGCATTTT. The rearrangement links TRBV28 to TRBJ1-5; TRBD1 matches 9 bases. The CDR3 totals 16 residues. The germline gives CDR1 MDHEN, CDR2 SYDVKM. V lost 0 bases and J lost 7; bases outside the gene matches: 7. The full variable domain, rest sourced from reference TRBV28 and TRBJ1-5, is DVKVTQSSRYLVKRTGEKVFLECVQDMDHENMFWYRQDPGLGLRLIYFSYDVKMKEKGDIPEGYSVSREKKERFSLILESASTNQTSMYLCASSLWSHRGPQPQHFGDGTRLSIL.

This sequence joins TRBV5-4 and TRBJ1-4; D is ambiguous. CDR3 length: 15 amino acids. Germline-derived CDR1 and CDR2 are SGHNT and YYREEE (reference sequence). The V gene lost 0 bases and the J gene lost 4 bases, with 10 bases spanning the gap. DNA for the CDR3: TGTGCCAGCAGCTTGGGCGGCACCCTTAATGAAAAACTGTTTTTT. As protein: CASSLGGTLNEKLFF.

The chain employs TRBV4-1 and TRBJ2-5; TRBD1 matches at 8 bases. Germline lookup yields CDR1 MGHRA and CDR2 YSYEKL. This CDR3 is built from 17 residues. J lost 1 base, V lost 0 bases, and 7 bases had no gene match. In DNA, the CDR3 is TGCGCCAGCAGCCAAGAGGGTTACGACAGGGGCCAAGAGACCCAGTACTTC. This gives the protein CASSQEGYDRGQETQYF.

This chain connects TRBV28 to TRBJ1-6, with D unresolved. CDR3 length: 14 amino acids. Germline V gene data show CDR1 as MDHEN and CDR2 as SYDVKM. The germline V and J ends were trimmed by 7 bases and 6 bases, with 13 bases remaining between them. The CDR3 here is CASTRWASNSPLHF. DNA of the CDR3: TGTGCCAGCACCCGATGGGCTTCTAATTCACCCCTCCACTTT.

Written as DNA, the CDR3 is TGTGCCAGCTCTAAGGGGGCCCAGCCAGATACGCAGTATTTT. Translating it yields CASSKGAQPDTQYF. The rearrangement joins TRBV5-5 to TRBJ2-3; 7 nucleotides line up with TRBD1. Germline CDR1 is SGHKS and CDR2 is YYEKEE (reference sequence). CDR3 length: 14 residues. V shed 7 bases and J 4 bases; nucleotides not matched to a gene: 9.

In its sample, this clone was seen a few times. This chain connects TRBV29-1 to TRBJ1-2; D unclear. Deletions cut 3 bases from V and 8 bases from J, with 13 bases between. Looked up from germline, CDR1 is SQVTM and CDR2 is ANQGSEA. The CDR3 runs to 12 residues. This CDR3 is CSVESSGSGYTF. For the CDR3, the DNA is TGCAGCGTTGAGAGTTCGGGTAGCGGCTACACCTTC.

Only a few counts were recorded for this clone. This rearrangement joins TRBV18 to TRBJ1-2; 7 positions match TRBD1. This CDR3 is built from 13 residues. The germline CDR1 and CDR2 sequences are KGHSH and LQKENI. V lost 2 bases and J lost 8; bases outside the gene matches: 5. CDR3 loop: CASSPDREKGYTF. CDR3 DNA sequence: TGTGCCAGCTCACCAGACAGGGAAAAAGGCTACACCTTC.

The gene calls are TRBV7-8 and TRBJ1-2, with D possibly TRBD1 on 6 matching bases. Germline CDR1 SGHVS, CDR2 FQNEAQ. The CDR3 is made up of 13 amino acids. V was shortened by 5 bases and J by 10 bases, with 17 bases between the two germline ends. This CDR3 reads CASSLDTGSAYTF. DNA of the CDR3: TGTGCCAGCAGCCTTGATACAGGGTCGGCCTACACCTTC.